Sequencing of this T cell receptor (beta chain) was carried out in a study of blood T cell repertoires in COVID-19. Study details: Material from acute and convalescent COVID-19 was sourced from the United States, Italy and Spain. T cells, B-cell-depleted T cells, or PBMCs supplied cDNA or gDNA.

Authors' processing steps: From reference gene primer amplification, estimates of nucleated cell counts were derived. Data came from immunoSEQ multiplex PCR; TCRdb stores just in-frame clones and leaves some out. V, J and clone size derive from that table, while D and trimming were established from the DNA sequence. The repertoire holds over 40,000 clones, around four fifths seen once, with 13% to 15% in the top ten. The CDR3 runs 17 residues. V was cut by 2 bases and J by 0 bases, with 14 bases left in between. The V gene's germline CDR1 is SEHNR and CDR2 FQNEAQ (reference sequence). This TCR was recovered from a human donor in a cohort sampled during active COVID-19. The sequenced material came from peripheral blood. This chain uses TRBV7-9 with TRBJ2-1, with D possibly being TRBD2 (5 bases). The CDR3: CASSLRAERSSYNEQFF. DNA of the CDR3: TGTGCCAGCAGCTTAAGAGCGGAGAGGAGCTCCTACAATGAGCAGTTCTTC.